This T cell receptor (beta chain) is drawn from a study of blood T cell repertoires in COVID-19. On the study more broadly: Spain, Italy and the United States supplied samples that represented acute and convalescent COVID-19. Sources were T cells, B-cell-depleted T cells, or PBMCs; the material itself was cDNA or gDNA.

This CDR3 spans 15 amino acids. V shed 7 bases and J 0 bases; nucleotides not matched to a gene: 7. Germline values: CDR1 SGDLS, CDR2 YYNGEE. Authors' data handling: By means of reference gene primer amplification, nucleated cell counts were estimated. Repertoires were generated with immunoSEQ multiplex PCR, while TCRdb's copy carries only in-frame clones and drops some. That table is the source of V, J and clone size, and D and trimming were worked out from the DNA. The sample shows 95,000 or so clones, 80% to 90% of them seen only once. This sequence originates from an elderly man with active or convalescent COVID-19. This sequence joins TRBV9 and TRBJ1-3; 7 bases align to TRBD1. The sequenced sample was peripheral blood. DNA of the CDR3: TGTGCCAGCGGACAGGAACGGGCCTCTGGAAACACCATATATTTT. Its protein product is CASGQERASGNTIYF.